The T cell receptor beta chain under discussion was sequenced for a study of T cell clonality in common variable immunodeficiency. Sequenced by immunoSEQ multiplex PCR; TCRdb stores in-frame clones only, minus some. Listed for the sample are about 52,000 clones, none seen a single time. Many counts were recorded for this clone. The read terminates 3 residues before the CDR3 end, so the remaining end is supplied by the germline J gene. This CDR3 region has 14 residues. Germline V CDR1 and CDR2: SGHTA, FQGNSA. V gave up 1 base and J gave up 6 bases, with 12 bases separating them. This receptor was obtained from a person aged 18 to 75 in good health. The chain joins TRBV7-2 to TRBJ1-2; TRBD1 is a possible D gene (6 bases). Sequencing was done on a sample of peripheral blood mononuclear cells. This CDR3 is CASSLEGGLDGYTF. The CDR3 bases that were read are TGTGCCAGCAGCTTAGAGGGGGGGCTCGATGGC.